The present T cell receptor beta chain was sequenced within a study of molecular identifiers for immune sequencing clone quantification. Previously described methods and listed TCR primers produced bulk TCR libraries. TCRdb re-analysed the PCR reads in MiXCR, keeping a single row per CDR3 protein. The sample contains about 60,000 distinct CDR3 sequences, about a fifth of which appear only once. This clonotype was detected ten times or more. This CDR3 is 13 amino acids long. The germline V gene encodes CDR1 LGHNT and CDR2 FRNRAP. V shed 2 bases and J shed 5 bases, with 10 bases lying between them. The material sequenced was naive CD8+ T cells from blood, with Jurkat cell RNA spiked in. Specified subset: FACS-sorted CD8+CD4-CCR7+CD45RA+ naive T cells. The rearrangement links TRBV12-5 to TRBJ2-7; D is uncertain. The clonotype comes from a human donor in good health. Some libraries in this study had Jurkat cell RNA spiked in. CDR3 residues: CASGLLGSHEQYF. The CDR3 bases are TGTGCTAGTGGTTTGTTGGGGTCCCACGAGCAGTACTTC.